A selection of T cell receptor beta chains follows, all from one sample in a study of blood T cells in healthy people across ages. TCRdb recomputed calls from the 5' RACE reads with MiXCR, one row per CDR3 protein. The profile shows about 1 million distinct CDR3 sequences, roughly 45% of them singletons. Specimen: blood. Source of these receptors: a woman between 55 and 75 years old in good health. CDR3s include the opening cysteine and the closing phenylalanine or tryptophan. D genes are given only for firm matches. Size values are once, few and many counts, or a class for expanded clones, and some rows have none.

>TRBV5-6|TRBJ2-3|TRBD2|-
CASSLPPSGLTDTQYF
TGTGCCAGCAGCTTGCCGCCTAGCGGTCTCACAGATACGCAGTATTTT
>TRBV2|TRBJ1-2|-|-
CASSAGREYYGYTF
TGTGCCAGCAGTGCGGGCAGGGAGTACTATGGCTACACCTTC
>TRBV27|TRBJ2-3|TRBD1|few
CASSLSPGQGPTDTQYF
TGTGCCAGCAGTTTATCCCCGGGACAGGGACCAACAGATACGCAGTATTTT
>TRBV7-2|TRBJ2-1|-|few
CASTEAGPNNEQFF
TGTGCCAGCACCGAAGCCGGACCCAACAATGAGCAGTTCTTC
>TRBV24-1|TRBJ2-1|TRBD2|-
CATSGGLAGYNEQFF
TGTGCCACCAGTGGGGGACTAGCGGGATACAATGAGCAGTTCTTC
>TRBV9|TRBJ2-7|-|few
CASSVRGFAYEQYF
TGTGCCAGCAGCGTACGCGGTTTTGCCTACGAGCAGTACTTC
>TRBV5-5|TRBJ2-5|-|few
CASSLVASGETQYF
TGTGCCAGCAGCTTGGTGGCTAGTGGAGAGACCCAGTACTTC
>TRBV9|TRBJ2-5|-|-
CASSVGSYLQETQYF
TGTGCCAGCAGCGTAGGTAGCTACCTCCAAGAGACCCAGTACTTC
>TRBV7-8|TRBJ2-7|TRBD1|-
CASSRNPGQGSDEQYF
TGTGCCAGCAGCAGAAATCCGGGACAGGGCTCCGACGAGCAGTACTTC
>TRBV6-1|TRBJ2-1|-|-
CASSEALKSTFNNEQFF
TGTGCCAGCAGTGAAGCGCTCAAGTCAACCTTCAACAATGAGCAGTTCTTC
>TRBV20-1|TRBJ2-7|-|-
CSASGVQGLGPPEQYF
TGCAGTGCTAGCGGAGTACAGGGCCTCGGACCCCCCGAGCAGTACTTC
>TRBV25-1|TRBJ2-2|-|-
CASSDHDGEPGELFF
TGTGCCAGCAGTGACCACGACGGGGAGCCCGGGGAGCTGTTTTTT
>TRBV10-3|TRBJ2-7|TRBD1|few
CAISELRGRRSEQYF
TGTGCCATCAGTGAGTTAAGGGGGCGACGGTCCGAGCAGTACTTC
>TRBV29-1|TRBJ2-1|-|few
CSVPRVSSYNEQFF
TGCAGCGTGCCCCGAGTGAGCTCCTACAATGAGCAGTTCTTC
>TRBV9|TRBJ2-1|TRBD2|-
CASSVYPGGGNEQFF
TGTGCCAGCAGCGTATACCCGGGAGGGGGGAATGAGCAGTTCTTC
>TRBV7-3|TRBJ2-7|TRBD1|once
CASSLNGQGVPYEQYF
TGTGCCAGCAGCTTAAACGGGCAGGGGGTGCCCTACGAGCAGTACTTC
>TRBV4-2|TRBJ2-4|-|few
CASSPEGRSQRNIQYF
TGTGCCAGCAGCCCAGAAGGCAGATCACAGCGAAACATTCAGTACTTC
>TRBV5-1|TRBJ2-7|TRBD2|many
CASSLSGRTSYEQYF
TGCGCCAGCAGCTTGAGCGGGAGGACCTCCTACGAGCAGTACTTC
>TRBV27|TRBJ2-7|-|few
CASSLQGWGEQYF
TGTGCCAGCAGTTTACAGGGATGGGGCGAGCAGTACTTC
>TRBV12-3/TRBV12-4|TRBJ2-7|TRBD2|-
CASSRTSGRAGTYEQYF
TGTGCCAGCAGTCGGACTAGCGGGAGGGCGGGGACCTACGAGCAGTACTTC
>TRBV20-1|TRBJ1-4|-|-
CSAQIRQATNEKLFF
TGCAGTGCCCAGATTAGACAGGCAACTAATGAAAAACTGTTTTTT
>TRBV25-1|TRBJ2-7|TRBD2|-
CAGQLAGVGEQYF
TGTGCCGGGCAACTAGCGGGAGTGGGTGAGCAGTACTTC
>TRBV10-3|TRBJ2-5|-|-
CAISGPRTGGSAETQYF
TGTGCCATCAGTGGCCCAAGGACAGGAGGGAGCGCAGAGACCCAGTACTTC